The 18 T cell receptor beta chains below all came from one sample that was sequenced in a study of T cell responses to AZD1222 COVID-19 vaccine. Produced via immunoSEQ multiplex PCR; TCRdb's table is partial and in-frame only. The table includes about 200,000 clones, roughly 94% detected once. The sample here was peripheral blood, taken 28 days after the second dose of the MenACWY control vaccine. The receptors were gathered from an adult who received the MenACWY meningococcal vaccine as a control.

This chain's CDR3 is CASSLNRNGYTF. CDR3 in DNA: TGTGCCAGCAGCTTGAATAGGAATGGCTACACCTTC. The chain is built from TRBV5-6 and TRBJ1-2; D not resolved. This CDR3 is 12 amino acids long. Trimming removed 1 base at V and 6 bases at J, with 7 bases between. In germline, CDR1 is SGHDT, CDR2 YYEEEE.

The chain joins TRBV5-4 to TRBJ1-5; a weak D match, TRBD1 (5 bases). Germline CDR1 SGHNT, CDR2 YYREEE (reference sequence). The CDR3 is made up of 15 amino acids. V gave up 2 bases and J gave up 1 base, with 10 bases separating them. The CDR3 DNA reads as TGTGCCAGCAGCTTTGGGGGAGTGAGCAATCAGCCCCAGCATTTT. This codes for CASSFGGVSNQPQHF.

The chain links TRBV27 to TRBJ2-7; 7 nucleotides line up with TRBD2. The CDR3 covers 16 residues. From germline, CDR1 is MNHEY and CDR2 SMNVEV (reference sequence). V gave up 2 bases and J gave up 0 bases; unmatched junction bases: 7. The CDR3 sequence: CASSLRGTKSSYEQYF. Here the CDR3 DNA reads TGTGCCAGCAGTTTACGGGGGACTAAGAGCTCCTACGAGCAGTACTTC.

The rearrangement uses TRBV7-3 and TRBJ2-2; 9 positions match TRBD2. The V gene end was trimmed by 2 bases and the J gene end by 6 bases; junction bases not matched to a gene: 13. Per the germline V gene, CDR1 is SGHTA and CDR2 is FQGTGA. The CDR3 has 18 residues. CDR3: CASSLPPTAGGLAGELFF. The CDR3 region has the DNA TGTGCCAGCAGCTTACCGCCCACGGCGGGGGGGCTCGCCGGGGAGCTGTTTTTT.

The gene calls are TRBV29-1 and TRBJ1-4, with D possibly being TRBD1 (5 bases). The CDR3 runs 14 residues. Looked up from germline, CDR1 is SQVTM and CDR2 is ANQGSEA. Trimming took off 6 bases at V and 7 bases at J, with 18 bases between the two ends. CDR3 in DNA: TGCAGCGTGGGGGATGGCGGGGCTCGTGAAAAACTGTTTTTT. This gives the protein CSVGDGGAREKLFF.

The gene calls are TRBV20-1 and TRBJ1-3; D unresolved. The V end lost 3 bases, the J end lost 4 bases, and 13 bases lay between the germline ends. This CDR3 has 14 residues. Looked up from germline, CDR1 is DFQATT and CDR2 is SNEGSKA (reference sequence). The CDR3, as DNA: TGCAGTGCTAGTAAGGAGGGTCCCGGAAACACCATATATTTT. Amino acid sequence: CSASKEGPGNTIYF.

The CDR3 DNA sequence: TGTGCCAGCAGTGTGGGGCTAGCGGGGGTGAACACCGGGGAGCTGTTTTTT. It encodes CASSVGLAGVNTGELFF. V usage is TRBV6-1 and J usage is TRBJ2-2, with 10 nucleotides matching TRBD2. The germline CDR1 and CDR2 sequences are MNHNS and SASEGT. The V and J ends lost 4 bases and 1 base, in that order; junction bases with no gene match: 6. CDR3 length: 17 amino acids.

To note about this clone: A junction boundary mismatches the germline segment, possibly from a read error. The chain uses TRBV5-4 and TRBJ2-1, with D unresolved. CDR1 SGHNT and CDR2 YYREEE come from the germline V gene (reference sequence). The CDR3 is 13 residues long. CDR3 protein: CASSLGPVPVPVF. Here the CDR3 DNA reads TGTGCCAGCAGCTTGGGCCCGGTTCCTGTTCCGGTCTTC.

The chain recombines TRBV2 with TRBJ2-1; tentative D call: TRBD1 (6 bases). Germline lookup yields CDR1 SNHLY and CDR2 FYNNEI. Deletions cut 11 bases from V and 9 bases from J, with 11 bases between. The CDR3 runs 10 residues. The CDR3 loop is CAAGQPEQFF. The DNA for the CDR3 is TGTGCCGCCGGACAGCCTGAGCAGTTCTTC.

The CDR3 nucleotides read TGTGCCAGCAGCAAGGATTTGACAGGGGAAAATTCACCCCTCCACTTT. Its protein product is CASSKDLTGENSPLHF. The chain recombines TRBV4-2 with TRBJ1-6; 8 bases fit TRBD1. With V trimmed by 5 bases and J by 7 bases, 10 bases remained unmatched. The germline gives CDR1 LGHNA, CDR2 YNFKEQ. The CDR3 contains 16 residues.

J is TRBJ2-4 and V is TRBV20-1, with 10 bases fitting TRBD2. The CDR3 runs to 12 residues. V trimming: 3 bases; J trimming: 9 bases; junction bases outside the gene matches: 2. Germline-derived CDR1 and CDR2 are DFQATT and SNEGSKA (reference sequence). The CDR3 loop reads CSASLAGGIQYF. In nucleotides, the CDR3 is TGCAGTGCTAGTTTAGCGGGAGGCATTCAGTACTTC.

CDR3 residues: CSARTGGNTEAFF. The DNA of the CDR3 is TGCAGCGCTCGGACAGGGGGTAATACTGAAGCTTTCTTT. The chain is built from TRBV29-1 and TRBJ1-1, with 10 nucleotides matching TRBD1. J gave up 5 bases and V 7 bases, and 7 bases lay outside the gene matches. The CDR3 has 13 residues. The germline V gene has CDR1 SQVTM and CDR2 ANQGSEA.

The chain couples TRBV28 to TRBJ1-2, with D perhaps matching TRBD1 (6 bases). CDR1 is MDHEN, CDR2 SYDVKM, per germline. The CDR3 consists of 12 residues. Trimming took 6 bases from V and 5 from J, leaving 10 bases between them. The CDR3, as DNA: TGTGCCAGCAGCCGAAGGGGGTATGGCTACACCTTC. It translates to CASSRRGYGYTF.

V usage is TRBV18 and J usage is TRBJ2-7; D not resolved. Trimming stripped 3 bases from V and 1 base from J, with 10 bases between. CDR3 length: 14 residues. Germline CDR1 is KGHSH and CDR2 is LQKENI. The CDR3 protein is CASSPFWGSYEQYF. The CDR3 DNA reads TGTGCCAGCTCACCGTTTTGGGGATCCTACGAGCAGTACTTC.

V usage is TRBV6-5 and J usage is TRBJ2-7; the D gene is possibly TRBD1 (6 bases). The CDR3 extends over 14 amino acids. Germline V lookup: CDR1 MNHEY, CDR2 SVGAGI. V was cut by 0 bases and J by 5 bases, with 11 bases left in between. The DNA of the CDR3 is TGTGCCAGCAGTTACTCGGGCCAGGGGAACGAGCAGTACTTC. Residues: CASSYSGQGNEQYF.

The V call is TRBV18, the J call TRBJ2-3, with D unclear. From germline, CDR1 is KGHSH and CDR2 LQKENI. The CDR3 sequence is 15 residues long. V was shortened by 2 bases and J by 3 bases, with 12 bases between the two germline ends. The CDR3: CASSPRSLGTDTQYF. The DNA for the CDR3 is TGTGCCAGCTCACCAAGGAGTTTAGGGACAGATACGCAGTATTTT.

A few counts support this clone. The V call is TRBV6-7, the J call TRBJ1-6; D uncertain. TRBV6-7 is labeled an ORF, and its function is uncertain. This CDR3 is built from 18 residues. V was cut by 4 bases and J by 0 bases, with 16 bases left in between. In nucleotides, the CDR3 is TGTGCCAGCAGTTCTGAGCCCCACCCAGGCTCCTATAATTCACCCCTCCACTTT. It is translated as CASSSEPHPGSYNSPLHF.

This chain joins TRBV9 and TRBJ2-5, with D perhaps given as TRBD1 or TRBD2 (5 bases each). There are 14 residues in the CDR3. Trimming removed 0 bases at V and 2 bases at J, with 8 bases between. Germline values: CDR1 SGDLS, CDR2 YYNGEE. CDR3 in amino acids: CASSVGGRQETQYF. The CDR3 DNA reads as TGTGCCAGCAGCGTAGGGGGACGGCAAGAGACCCAGTACTTC.